Below, 27 T cell receptor beta chains from the same sample are listed, as sequenced in a study of shared clonotypes between healthy human individuals. This table comes from immunoSEQ multiplex PCR, and its TCRdb copy is limited to in-frame clones, with some not included. The table includes 2,100,000 or so clones, 95% detected once. The sequencing sample was made of naive CD4+ T cells sorted from blood. Noted subset: CD45RA+ positively selected. These receptors all stem from a man younger than 35 in good health.

In the case of this clone: The same CDR3 arises from other DNA sequences in this sample as well. V is TRBV18 and J is TRBJ1-1, with a weak D call TRBD1 (6 bases). Trimming took off 0 bases at V and 5 bases at J, with 13 bases between the two ends. Per the germline V gene, CDR1 is KGHSH and CDR2 is LQKENI. The CDR3 contains 15 residues. This CDR3 is CASSPPRGAGTEAFF. CDR3 nucleotide sequence: TGTGCCAGCTCACCACCTAGGGGGGCCGGAACTGAAGCTTTCTTT.

V is TRBV19 and J is TRBJ2-3; possibly TRBD2 for D (6 bases). This CDR3 has 15 residues. V was shortened by 3 bases and J by 5 bases, with 15 bases between the two germline ends. The V gene's germline CDR1 is LNHDA and CDR2 SQIVND (reference sequence). The CDR3 reads CASSIAGTRVDTQYF. The DNA for the CDR3 is TGTGCCAGTAGTATCGCGGGGACTCGGGTAGATACGCAGTATTTT.

The chain recombines TRBV9 with TRBJ2-5; TRBD2 agrees at 9 bases. The CDR3 covers 16 residues. V lost 0 bases to trimming and J lost 1 base; unmatched junction nucleotides: 4. Looked up from germline, CDR1 is SGDLS and CDR2 is YYNGEE. CDR3 protein: CASSVGFSGGQETQYF. The CDR3 nucleotides are TGTGCCAGCAGCGTAGGATTTAGCGGGGGCCAAGAGACCCAGTACTTC.

The genes are TRBV18 and TRBJ2-3, with D uncertain. V was clipped by 2 bases and J by 0 bases, with 9 bases between them. The germline V gene has CDR1 KGHSH and CDR2 LQKENI. CDR3 size: 15 residues. The CDR3 spells CASSPTKASTDTQYF. CDR3 nucleotide sequence: TGTGCCAGCTCACCAACAAAAGCTAGCACAGATACGCAGTATTTT.

V and J are TRBV6-5 and TRBJ1-4; weak D call: TRBD1 (6 bases). This CDR3 comprises 15 residues. V was trimmed by 2 bases and J by 3 bases, leaving 10 bases between them. Germline V CDR1 and CDR2: MNHEY, SVGAGI. The CDR3 spells CASSYGGGSNEKLFF. Here the CDR3 DNA reads TGTGCCAGCAGTTACGGGGGGGGCTCTAATGAAAAACTGTTTTTT.

Of note for this clone: The sample contains more than one DNA sequence encoding this CDR3. This chain links TRBV5-1 with TRBJ1-1, with a tentative D call TRBD1 (5 bases). Germline V CDR1 and CDR2: SGHRS, YFSETQ. CDR3 size: 14 residues. V lost 0 bases to trimming and J lost 4 bases, with 10 bases between them. The CDR3 here is CASSLEQASTEAFF. The DNA of the CDR3 is TGCGCCAGCAGCTTGGAACAGGCGAGCACTGAAGCTTTCTTT. Complete variable domain (other parts from reference TRBV5-1 and TRBJ1-1): KAGVTQTPRYLIKTRGQQVTLSCSPISGHRSVSWYQQTPGQGLQFLFEYFSETQRNKGNFPGRFSGRQFSNSRSEMNVSTLELGDSALYLCASSLEQASTEAFFGQGTRLTVV.

The chain recombines TRBV4-1 with TRBJ2-3; D perhaps matches TRBD1 (6 bases). V was cut by 4 bases and J by 0 bases, with 14 bases left in between. The germline CDR1 and CDR2 sequences are MGHRA and YSYEKL. CDR3 length: 16 residues. The DNA of the CDR3 is TGCGCCAGCAGCCGCGCCAAGGGGACAAGCACAGATACGCAGTATTTT. Translating it yields CASSRAKGTSTDTQYF.

The chain recombines TRBV5-1 with TRBJ2-5; D gene uncertain. This CDR3 region has 12 residues. Germline values: CDR1 SGHRS, CDR2 YFSETQ. Between the trimmed V and J ends, which lost 5 bases and 3 bases, there was a span of 8 bases. The CDR3 bases are TGCGCCAGCAGAGGCGAAGAAGAGACCCAGTACTTC. Translating it yields CASRGEEETQYF.

The chain links TRBV4-3 to TRBJ2-3, with no clear D. The length of the CDR3 is 14 residues. V lost 0 bases, J lost 4 bases, and 8 bases lay in between. Per germline, CDR1 LGHNA and CDR2 YSLEER. CDR3 bases: TGCGCCAGCAGCCAAGATTTGTCCGCAGATACGCAGTATTTT. Translated: CASSQDLSADTQYF.

The V and J genes are TRBV19 and TRBJ1-1; D gene ambiguous. CDR3 length: 13 residues. V lost 7 bases to trimming and J lost 0 bases, with 9 bases between them. Germline loops: CDR1 LNHDA, CDR2 SQIVND (reference sequence). This CDR3 is CASTRSMNTEAFF. The CDR3 DNA sequence: TGTGCCAGTACAAGAAGCATGAACACTGAAGCTTTCTTT.

This clone came up a few times. The chain couples TRBV5-1 to TRBJ1-1; TRBD1 might be the D (5 bases). V was trimmed by 3 bases and J by 4 bases, leaving 19 bases between them. The CDR3 covers 16 residues. CDR1 is SGHRS and CDR2 is YFSETQ in the germline V gene. The CDR3 coding sequence is TGCGCCAGCAGCTCAAGGGGAGGCGCAGCGGGCACTGAAGCTTTCTTT. This codes for CASSSRGGAAGTEAFF.

The gene calls are TRBV7-2 and TRBJ1-4, with TRBD1 matching 9 bases. J was trimmed by 7 bases and V by 2 bases; bases with no gene match: 14. The CDR3 runs to 18 residues. Per germline, CDR1 SGHTA and CDR2 FQGNSA. In nucleotides, the CDR3 is TGTGCCAGCAGCTTATTTAACAGGGGGCCGTTAGGGAGTGAAAAACTGTTTTTT. Its translation is CASSLFNRGPLGSEKLFF.

The V call is TRBV9, the J call TRBJ2-7; D remains unclear. CDR1 is SGDLS and CDR2 is YYNGEE in the germline V gene. The CDR3 covers 15 residues. Trimming removed 2 bases at V and 1 base at J, with 13 bases between. Here the CDR3 reads CASSVGPVESYEQYF. The CDR3 DNA reads as TGTGCCAGCAGCGTCGGGCCAGTCGAGTCCTACGAGCAGTACTTC.

The chain has TRBV13 and TRBJ1-2; 8 nucleotides line up with TRBD1. After removal of 5 bases from V and 4 bases from J, the junction contained 6 bases not matched to a gene. Germline assignment: CDR1 PRHDT and CDR2 FYEKMQ (reference sequence). This CDR3 region has 14 residues. The CDR3, as DNA: TGTGCCAGCAGCGTACAGGGGGTGGTCTATGGCTACACCTTC. It specifies CASSVQGVVYGYTF.

The gene calls are TRBV5-4 and TRBJ2-7, with TRBD2 matching over 12 bases. Germline CDR1 reads SGHNT; CDR2 reads YYREEE (reference sequence). After removal of 0 bases from V and 5 bases from J, the junction contained 9 bases not matched to a gene. The CDR3 is made up of 17 amino acids. CDR3 DNA: TGTGCCAGCAGCTTGGTTATGAGGACTAGCGGGGTCCACGAGCAGTACTTC. Encoded protein: CASSLVMRTSGVHEQYF.

V and J are TRBV7-9 and TRBJ1-1; the D is unclear. Looked up from germline, CDR1 is SEHNR and CDR2 is FQNEAQ (reference sequence). This CDR3 contains 15 residues. Trimming shortened V by 1 base and J by 1 base, and 10 bases separated the two germline ends. The CDR3 loop is CASSLEPDSNTEAFF. CDR3 DNA: TGTGCCAGCAGCTTAGAGCCGGACTCGAACACTGAAGCTTTCTTT.

The rearrangement uses TRBV15 and TRBJ2-7; no reliable D call. V lost 6 bases, J lost 2 bases, and 11 bases lay in between. Germline lookup yields CDR1 LNHNV and CDR2 YYDKDF (reference sequence). The CDR3 length is 13 residues. The CDR3 DNA reads as TGTGCCACCAGACCTTCGGGCGCCTACGAGCAGTACTTC. This gives the protein CATRPSGAYEQYF.

The chain joins TRBV30 to TRBJ2-2, with D maybe TRBD1 (6 bases). CDR1 and CDR2 from the germline V gene are GTSNPN and SVGIG (reference sequence). The CDR3 length is 13 residues. V lost 4 bases, J lost 6 bases, and 12 bases lay in between. The chain's CDR3 is CAWNKRQAGELFF. The CDR3, as DNA: TGTGCCTGGAATAAGAGACAGGCCGGGGAGCTGTTTTTT.

The chain is built from TRBV4-1 and TRBJ1-3; no firm D call. The V end lost 4 bases, the J end lost 0 bases, and 10 bases lay between the germline ends. This CDR3 region has 15 residues. Germline-derived CDR1 and CDR2 are MGHRA and YSYEKL. The CDR3 coding sequence is TGCGCCAGCAGCCCTCCCGATAACTCTGGAAACACCATATATTTT. Amino acid sequence: CASSPPDNSGNTIYF.

This chain joins TRBV28 and TRBJ1-1; 7 nucleotides agree with TRBD1. This CDR3 spans 15 amino acids. After removal of 2 bases from V and 4 bases from J, the junction contained 7 bases not matched to a gene. Germline-derived CDR1 and CDR2 are MDHEN and SYDVKM. In nucleotides, the CDR3 is TGTGCCAGCAGTTTAGACAGGGTTGATTTCACTGAAGCTTTCTTT. As protein: CASSLDRVDFTEAFF.

This sequence joins TRBV19 and TRBJ1-2; tentative D call: TRBD1 (6 bases). Germline V gene sequence: CDR1 LNHDA, CDR2 SQIVND (reference sequence). V lost 5 bases, J lost 8 bases, and 12 bases lay in between. CDR3 length: 12 residues. The CDR3 region has the DNA TGTGCCAGTAGTCTCTTCGGACAGGGCTACACCTTC. Its translation: CASSLFGQGYTF.

V and J are TRBV30 and TRBJ1-6; tentatively, D is TRBD1 (6 bases). The CDR3 consists of 14 residues. The V gene's germline CDR1 is GTSNPN and CDR2 SVGIG (reference sequence). Trimming shortened V by 2 bases and J by 6 bases, and 11 bases separated the two germline ends. In DNA, the CDR3 is TGTGCCTGGAGTATTGGCAGGGGTAATTCACCCCTCCACTTT. The encoded protein is CAWSIGRGNSPLHF.

V and J are TRBV2 and TRBJ1-5; possible D gene TRBD1, 6 bases. V was cut by 7 bases and J by 8 bases, with 21 bases left in between. The CDR3 length is 15 residues. Germline values: CDR1 SNHLY, CDR2 FYNNEI. The CDR3 here is CASTRGDTEFEPQHF. In nucleotides, the CDR3 is TGTGCCAGCACCCGGGGGGACACGGAGTTTGAGCCCCAGCATTTT.

This CDR3 is CASSLGPPTRGEAFF. The DNA of the CDR3 is TGTGCCAGCAGCTTAGGTCCACCCACAAGGGGCGAAGCTTTCTTT. The gene calls are TRBV7-2 and TRBJ1-1; D is possibly TRBD1 (5 bases). The V end lost 1 base, the J end lost 8 bases, and 17 bases lay between the germline ends. Germline-derived CDR1 and CDR2 are SGHTA and FQGNSA. The CDR3 totals 15 residues.

The V call is TRBV28, the J call TRBJ1-2, with 7 nucleotides matching TRBD1. J gave up 2 bases and V 2 bases, and 11 bases lay outside the gene matches. This CDR3 has 17 residues. Germline assignment: CDR1 MDHEN and CDR2 SYDVKM. This CDR3 reads CASSLPDFLQGNYGYTF. The CDR3 DNA sequence: TGTGCCAGCAGTTTACCCGACTTTCTACAGGGGAACTATGGCTACACCTTC.

V and J are TRBV19 and TRBJ1-5; D call uncertain. CDR3 length equals 15 residues. V was shortened by 1 base and J by 2 bases, with 9 bases between the two germline ends. Per germline, CDR1 LNHDA and CDR2 SQIVND (reference sequence). The CDR3 sequence: CASSIALMGNQPQHF. CDR3 nucleotide sequence: TGTGCCAGTAGTATAGCGCTGATGGGCAATCAGCCCCAGCATTTT.

In regard to this clone: At the DNA level, this CDR3 is encoded by other sequences in the same sample as well. This chain joins TRBV5-6 and TRBJ2-3; 10 bases agree with TRBD2. V lost 2 bases and J lost 3; bases outside the gene matches: 3. The CDR3 spans 15 residues. CDR1 and CDR2 from the germline V gene are SGHDT and YYEEEE. Here the CDR3 reads CASSFRTSGTDTQYF. The CDR3 DNA follows: TGTGCCAGCAGCTTTAGGACTAGCGGTACAGATACGCAGTATTTT.